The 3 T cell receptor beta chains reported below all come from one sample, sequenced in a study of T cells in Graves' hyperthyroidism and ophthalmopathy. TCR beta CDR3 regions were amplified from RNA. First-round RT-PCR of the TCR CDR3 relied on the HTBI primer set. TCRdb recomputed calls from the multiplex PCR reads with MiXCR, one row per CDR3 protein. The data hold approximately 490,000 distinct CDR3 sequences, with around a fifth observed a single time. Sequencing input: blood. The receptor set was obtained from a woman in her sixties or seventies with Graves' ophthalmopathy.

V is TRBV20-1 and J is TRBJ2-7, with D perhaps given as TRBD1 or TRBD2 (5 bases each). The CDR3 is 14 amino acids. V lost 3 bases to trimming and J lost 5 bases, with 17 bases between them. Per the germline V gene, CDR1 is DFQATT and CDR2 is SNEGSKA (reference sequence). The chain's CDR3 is CSASPGLGENEQYF. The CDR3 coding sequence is TGCAGTGCTAGCCCGGGCCTGGGGGAAAACGAGCAGTACTTC.

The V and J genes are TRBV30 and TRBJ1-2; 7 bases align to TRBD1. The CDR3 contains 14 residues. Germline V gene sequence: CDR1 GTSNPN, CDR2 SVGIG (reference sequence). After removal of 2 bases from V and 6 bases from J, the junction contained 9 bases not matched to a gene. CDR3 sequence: CAWSIPGTADGYTF. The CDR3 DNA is TGTGCCTGGAGTATCCCCGGGACAGCCGATGGCTACACCTTC.

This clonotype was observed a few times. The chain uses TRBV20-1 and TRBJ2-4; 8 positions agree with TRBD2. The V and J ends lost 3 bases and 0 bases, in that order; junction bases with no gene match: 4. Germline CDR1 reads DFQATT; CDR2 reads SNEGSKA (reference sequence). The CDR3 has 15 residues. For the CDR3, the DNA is TGCAGTGCTAGCGATAGCGGGATAGCCAAAAACATTCAGTACTTC. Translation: CSASDSGIAKNIQYF.